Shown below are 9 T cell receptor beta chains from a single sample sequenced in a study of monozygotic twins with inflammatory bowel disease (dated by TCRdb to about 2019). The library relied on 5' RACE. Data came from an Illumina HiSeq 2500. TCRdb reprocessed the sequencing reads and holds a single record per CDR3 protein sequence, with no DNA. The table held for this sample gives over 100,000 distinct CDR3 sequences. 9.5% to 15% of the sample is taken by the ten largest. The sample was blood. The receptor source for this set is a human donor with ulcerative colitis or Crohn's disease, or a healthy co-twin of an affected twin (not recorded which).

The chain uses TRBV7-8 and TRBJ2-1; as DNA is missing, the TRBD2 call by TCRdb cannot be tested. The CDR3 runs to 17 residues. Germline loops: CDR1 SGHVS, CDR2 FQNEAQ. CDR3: CASSLTRLAGFYNEQFF. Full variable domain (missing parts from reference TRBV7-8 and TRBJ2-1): GAGVSQSPRYKVAKRGQDVALRCDPISGHVSLFWYQQALGQGPEFLTYFQNEAQLDKSGLPSDRFFAERPEGSVSTLKIQRTQQEDSAVYLCASSLTRLAGFYNEQFFGPGTRLTVL.

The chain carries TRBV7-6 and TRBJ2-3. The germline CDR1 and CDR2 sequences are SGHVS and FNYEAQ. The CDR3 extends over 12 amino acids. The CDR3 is CASSQVADTQYF.

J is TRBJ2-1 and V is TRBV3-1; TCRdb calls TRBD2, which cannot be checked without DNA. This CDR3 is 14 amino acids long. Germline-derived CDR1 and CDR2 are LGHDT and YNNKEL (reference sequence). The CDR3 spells CASSHAGTSGEQFF.

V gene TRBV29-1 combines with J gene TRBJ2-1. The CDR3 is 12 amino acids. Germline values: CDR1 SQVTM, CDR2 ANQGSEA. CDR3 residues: CSALSSYNEQFF.

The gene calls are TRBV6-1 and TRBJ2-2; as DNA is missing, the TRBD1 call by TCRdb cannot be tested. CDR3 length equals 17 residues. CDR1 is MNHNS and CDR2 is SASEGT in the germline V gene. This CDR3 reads CASSEGVGALQTGELFF.

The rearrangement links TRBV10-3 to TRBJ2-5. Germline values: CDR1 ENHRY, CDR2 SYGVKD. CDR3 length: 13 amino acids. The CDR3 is CAISETSQETQYF.

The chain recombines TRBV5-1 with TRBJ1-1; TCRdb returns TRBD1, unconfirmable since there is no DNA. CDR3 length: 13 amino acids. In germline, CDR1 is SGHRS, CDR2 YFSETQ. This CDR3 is CASSFGGNTEAFF.

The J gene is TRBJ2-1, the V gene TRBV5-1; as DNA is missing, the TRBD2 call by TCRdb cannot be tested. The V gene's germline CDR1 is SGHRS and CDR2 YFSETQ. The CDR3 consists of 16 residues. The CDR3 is CASSSRGSGRAIEQFF.

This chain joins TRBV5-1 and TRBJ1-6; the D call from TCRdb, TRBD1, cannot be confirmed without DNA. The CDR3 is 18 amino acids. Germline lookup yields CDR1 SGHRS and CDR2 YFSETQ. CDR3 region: CASSLGTNPVGGNSPLHF.